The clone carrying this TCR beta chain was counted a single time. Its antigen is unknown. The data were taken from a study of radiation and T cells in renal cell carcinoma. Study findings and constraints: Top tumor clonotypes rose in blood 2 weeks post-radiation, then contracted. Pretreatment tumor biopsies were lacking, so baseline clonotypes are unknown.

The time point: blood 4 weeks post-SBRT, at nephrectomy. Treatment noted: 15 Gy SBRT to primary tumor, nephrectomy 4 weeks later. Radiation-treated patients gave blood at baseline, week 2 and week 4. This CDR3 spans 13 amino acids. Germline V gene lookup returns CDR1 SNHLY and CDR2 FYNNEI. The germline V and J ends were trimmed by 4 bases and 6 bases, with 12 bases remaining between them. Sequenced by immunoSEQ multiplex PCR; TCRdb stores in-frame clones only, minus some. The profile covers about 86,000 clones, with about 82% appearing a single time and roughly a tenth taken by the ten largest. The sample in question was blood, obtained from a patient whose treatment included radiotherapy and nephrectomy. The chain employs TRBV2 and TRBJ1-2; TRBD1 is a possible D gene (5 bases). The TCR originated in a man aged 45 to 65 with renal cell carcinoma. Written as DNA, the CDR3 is TGTGCCAGCAGTGTCAGGGTTACTAATGGCTACACCTTC. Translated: CASSVRVTNGYTF.